The rows below give T cell receptor beta chains drawn from one sample of a study of cytomegalovirus exposure and HLA in healthy donors. Sequencing used immunoSEQ multiplex PCR; TCRdb keeps in-frame clones, though not all of them. The sample records 68,000 or so clones, around 93% being singletons. The specimen was PBMCs. These receptors originate from a man aged 18 to 30 in good health and CMV-seronegative. Both conserved end residues are part of each CDR3. Fields, in order: V gene, clone size, D gene, J gene, CDR3 DNA, CDR3 protein. D genes are given only for firm matches. Rows may omit the clone size; those that give it use once, few, many or a size class.

TRBV7-2	once	-	TRBJ2-7	TGTGCCAGCAGCCGCCAGGGAAGATCCTACGAGCAGTACTTC	CASSRQGRSYEQYF
TRBV4-3	-	TRBD1	TRBJ2-7	TGCGCCAGCAGCTACAGGGGAAGGACCTACGAGCAGTACTTC	CASSYRGRTYEQYF
TRBV2	-	-	TRBJ1-5	TGTGCCGGTCGCTCGGGGGGCTCTAGCAATCAGCCCCAGCATTTT	CAGRSGGSSNQPQHF
TRBV18	-	TRBD2	TRBJ2-1	TGTGCCAGCTCACCTCCCAGGACTAGCGGGAACCCCTACAATGAGCAGTTCTTC	CASSPPRTSGNPYNEQFF
TRBV7-8	once	TRBD2	TRBJ2-2	TGTGCCAGCAGTCAGCGGGAGCTTCAAACCGGGGAGCTGTTTTTT	CASSQRELQTGELFF
TRBV5-1	-	-	TRBJ2-7	TGCGCCAGCAGCATCCTCGACAGTCACTACGAGCAGTACTTC	CASSILDSHYEQYF
TRBV27	-	TRBD2	TRBJ2-1	TGTGCCAGCAGTGAGACTAGCGGGAGGGTTCGGCAGTTCTTC	CASSETSGRVRQFF
TRBV7-9	-	-	TRBJ1-1	TGTGCCAGCAGCTTCAGACTCAACACTGAAGCTTTCTTT	CASSFRLNTEAFF
TRBV19	-	-	TRBJ1-5	TGTGCCAGTAGTATTCTACGGGATATCAATCAGCCCCAGCATTTT	CASSILRDINQPQHF
TRBV11-2	-	-	TRBJ2-5	TGTGCCAGCAGCGGCAAAGAGACCCAGTACTTC	CASSGKETQYF
TRBV30	-	-	TRBJ1-1	TGTGCCTGGAGTTGGACAGCCTCGTACACTGAAGCTTTCTTT	CAWSWTASYTEAFF
TRBV11-2	-	-	TRBJ2-5	TGTGCCAGCAGCTTGAGCCGGACGTCGGAGGTCGAGACCCAGTACTTC	CASSLSRTSEVETQYF
TRBV29-1	few	-	TRBJ1-1	TGCAGCGTTGAGTATGCAGTATCGAACACTGAAGCTTTCTTT	CSVEYAVSNTEAFF
TRBV19	-	-	TRBJ1-4	TGTGCCAGTAGTATATCGGGGTCGCATGAAAAACTGTTTTTT	CASSISGSHEKLFF
TRBV18	-	-	TRBJ2-7	TGTGCCAGCTCGCCTAGCCTAGCGAACGAGCAGTACTTC	CASSPSLANEQYF
TRBV7-3	-	TRBD2	TRBJ2-7	TGTGCCAGCAGCTTAAACCCAGCGGGAGGCGGCGAGCAGTACTTC	CASSLNPAGGGEQYF
TRBV10-1	-	TRBD2	TRBJ2-2	TGCGCCAGCAGTACCCGGGGGGCGGGAGGTAACACCGGGGAGCTGTTTTTT	CASSTRGAGGNTGELFF
TRBV5-1	-	TRBD1	TRBJ1-5	TGCGCCAGCAGCTTGGAAGGGGGCACTCAGCCCCAGCATTTT	CASSLEGGTQPQHF
TRBV10-3	-	-	TRBJ1-5	TGTGCCATCAGTGATCCCTCGCAGAATCAGCCCCAGCATTTT	CAISDPSQNQPQHF
TRBV9	-	-	TRBJ2-5	TGTGCCAGCAGTCCCAGCGGAAAAGAGACCCAGTACTTC	CASSPSGKETQYF
TRBV10-3	-	-	TRBJ1-1	TGTGCCATCAGTGGAAATCAGGGTGTCAGCACTGAAGCTTTCTTT	CAISGNQGVSTEAFF
TRBV5-1	-	-	TRBJ1-5	TGCGCCAGTAGCTTGGAGGGAGGCAATCAGCCCCAGCATTTT	CASSLEGGNQPQHF
TRBV7-2	-	-	TRBJ2-3	TGTGCCAGCAGCTTAATAGGGAGTCGGTCAGATACGCAGTATTTT	CASSLIGSRSDTQYF
TRBV7-2	-	-	TRBJ2-5	TGTGCCAGCAGCCACTTAGCGGTACGGGAGACCCAGTACTTC	CASSHLAVRETQYF